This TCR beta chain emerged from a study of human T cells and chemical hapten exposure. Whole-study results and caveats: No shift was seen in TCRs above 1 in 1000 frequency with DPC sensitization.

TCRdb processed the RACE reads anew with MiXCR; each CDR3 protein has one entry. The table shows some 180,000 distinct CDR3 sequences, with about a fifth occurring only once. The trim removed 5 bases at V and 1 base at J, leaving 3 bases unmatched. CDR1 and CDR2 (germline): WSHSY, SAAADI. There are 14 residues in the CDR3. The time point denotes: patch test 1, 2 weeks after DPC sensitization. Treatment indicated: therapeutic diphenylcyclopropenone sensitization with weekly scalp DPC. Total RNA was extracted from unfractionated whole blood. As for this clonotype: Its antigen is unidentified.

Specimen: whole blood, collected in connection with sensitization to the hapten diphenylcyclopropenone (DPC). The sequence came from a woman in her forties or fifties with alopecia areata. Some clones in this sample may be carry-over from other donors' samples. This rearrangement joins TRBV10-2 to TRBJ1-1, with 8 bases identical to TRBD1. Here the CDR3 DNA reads TGCGCCAGCAGTCAGGGGGCGGGGAACACTGAAGCTTTCTTT. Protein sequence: CASSQGAGNTEAFF.